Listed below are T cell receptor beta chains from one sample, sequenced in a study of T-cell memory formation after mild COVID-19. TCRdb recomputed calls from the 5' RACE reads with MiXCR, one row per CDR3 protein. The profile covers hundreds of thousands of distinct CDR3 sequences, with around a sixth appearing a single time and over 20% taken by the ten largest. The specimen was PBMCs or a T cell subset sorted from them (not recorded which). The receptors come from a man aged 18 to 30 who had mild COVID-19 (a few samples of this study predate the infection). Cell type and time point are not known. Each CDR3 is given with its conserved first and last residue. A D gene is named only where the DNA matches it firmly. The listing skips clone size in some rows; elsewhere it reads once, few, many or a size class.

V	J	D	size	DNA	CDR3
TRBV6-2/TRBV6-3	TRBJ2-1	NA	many	TGTGCCAGCGTTCTCAGCTCCTACAATGAGCAGTTCTTC	CASVLSSYNEQFF
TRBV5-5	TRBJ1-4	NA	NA	TGTGCCAGTAGAGGGGGGTTTAATGAAAAACTGTTTTTT	CASRGGFNEKLFF
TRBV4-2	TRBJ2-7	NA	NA	TGTGCCAGCAGCCCCGCCCTCAGTTTCAGCGAGCAGTACTTC	CASSPALSFSEQYF
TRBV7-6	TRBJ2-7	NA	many	TGTGCCAGCAGCTTAGGGGGCACGTCCTATGAGCAGTACTTC	CASSLGGTSYEQYF
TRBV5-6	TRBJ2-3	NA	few	TGTGCCAGCAGCTTCCCAGGGACCTACACAGATACGCAGTATTTT	CASSFPGTYTDTQYF
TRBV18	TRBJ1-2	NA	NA	TGTGCCAGCTCACCACCTCCAGGGGTGGATGGCTACACCTTC	CASSPPPGVDGYTF
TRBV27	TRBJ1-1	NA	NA	TGTGCCAGCAGTTTACTTAACGGTTATGAAGCTTTCTTT	CASSLLNGYEAFF
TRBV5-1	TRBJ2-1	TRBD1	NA	TGCGCCAGCAGCCCGGACAGGGGGTCCGTTGAGCAGTTCTTC	CASSPDRGSVEQFF
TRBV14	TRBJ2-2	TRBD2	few	TGTGCCAGCAGCCAAGAACGGGGGGTCATCGCCGGGGAGCTGTTTTTT	CASSQERGVIAGELFF
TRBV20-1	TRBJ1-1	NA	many	TGCAGTGCTAGAGATCCGCAGGGTTCGTACACTGAAGCTTTCTTT	CSARDPQGSYTEAFF
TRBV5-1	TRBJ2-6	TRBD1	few	TGCGCCAGCAGCACGGGACAGACCTCTGGGGCCAACGTCCTGACTTTC	CASSTGQTSGANVLTF
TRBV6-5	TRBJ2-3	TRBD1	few	TGTGCCAGCAGTTTGCTGCGCCGGGACAGGGGGTTTCGGGGAGATACGCAGTATTTT	CASSLLRRDRGFRGDTQYF
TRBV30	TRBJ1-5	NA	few	TGTGCCTGGAACCGGGACGGTAGCAATCAGCCCCAGCATTTT	CAWNRDGSNQPQHF
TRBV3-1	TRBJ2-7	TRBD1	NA	TGTGCCAGCAGCCAAGGGACAGGGGGCGAGCAGTACTTC	CASSQGTGGEQYF
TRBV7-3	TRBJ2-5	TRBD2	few	TGTGCCAGCAGCTTAGGTTCTAGCGGGGGGGCCGGGGAGACCCAGTACTTC	CASSLGSSGGAGETQYF
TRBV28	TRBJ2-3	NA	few	TGTGCCAGCGGTGGTAGCTTCACAGATACGCAGTATTTT	CASGGSFTDTQYF
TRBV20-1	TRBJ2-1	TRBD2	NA	TGCAGTGCTAGAGATCTTAGCGGGGGACTCTCCTACAATGAGCAGTTCTTC	CSARDLSGGLSYNEQFF
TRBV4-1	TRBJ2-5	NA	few	TGCGCCAGCAGCCCCCCGGGTCAATCGGAGACCCAGTACTTC	CASSPPGQSETQYF
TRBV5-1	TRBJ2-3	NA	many	TGCGCCAGCAGCTCTGGACAGTCTAGCACAGATACGCAGTATTTT	CASSSGQSSTDTQYF
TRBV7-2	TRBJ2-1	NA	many	TGTGCCAGCAGCTTAGATCCATCCCTCGGGTTCTTC	CASSLDPSLGFF
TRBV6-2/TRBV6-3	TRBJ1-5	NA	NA	TGTGCCAGCCGCCCGGCTGCCAGGGGTAGCAATCAGCCCCAGCATTTT	CASRPAARGSNQPQHF
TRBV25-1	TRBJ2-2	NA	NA	TGTGCCAGAAAGGAAACCGGGGAGCTGTTTTTT	CARKETGELFF
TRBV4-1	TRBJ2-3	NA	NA	TGCGCCAGCAGCCAAGGGCTACCCCACTACACAGATACGCAGTATTTT	CASSQGLPHYTDTQYF
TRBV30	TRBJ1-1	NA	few	TGTGCCTGGAGTGTGGTTAGGGGTATCGCTGAAGCTTTCTTT	CAWSVVRGIAEAFF
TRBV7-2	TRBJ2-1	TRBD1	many	TGTGCCAGCAGCCTAGACGGACAGGGGGCTCTCAGGGAGCAGTTCTTC	CASSLDGQGALREQFF
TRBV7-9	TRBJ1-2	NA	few	TGTGCCAGCAGACAGGGCTATGGCTACACCTTC	CASRQGYGYTF
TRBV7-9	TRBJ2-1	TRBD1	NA	TGTGCCAGCAGCCCTATGCCCCAGGGGGAGATCAATGAGCAGTTCTTC	CASSPMPQGEINEQFF
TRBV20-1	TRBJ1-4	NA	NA	TGCAGTGCTATGAATCCAACTAATGAAAAACTGTTTTTT	CSAMNPTNEKLFF
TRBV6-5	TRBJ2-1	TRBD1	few	TGTGCCAGCCAGGGGGGACAGGGTAACAATGAGCAGTTCTTC	CASQGGQGNNEQFF
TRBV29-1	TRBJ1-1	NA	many	TGCAGCGTTGGTCCTGGGGAACCCACTGAAGCTTTCTTT	CSVGPGEPTEAFF
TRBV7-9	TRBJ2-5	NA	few	TGTGCCAGCACCAAGATGACAGTTAAAGAGACCCAGTACTTC	CASTKMTVKETQYF
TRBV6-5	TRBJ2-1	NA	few	TGTGCCAGCAACAACAGGGGAGGGAACAATGAGCAGTTCTTC	CASNNRGGNNEQFF
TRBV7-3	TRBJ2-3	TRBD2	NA	TGTGCCAGCAGCCAACTAGCGGGGAGCACAGATACGCAGTATTTT	CASSQLAGSTDTQYF
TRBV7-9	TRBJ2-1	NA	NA	TGTGCCACCGTACCCGGACAGTACAATGAGCAGTTCTTC	CATVPGQYNEQFF
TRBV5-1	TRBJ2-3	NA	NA	TGCGCCAGCAGCCCAGGGGTAGCGGTGCGCACAGATACGCAGTATTTT	CASSPGVAVRTDTQYF
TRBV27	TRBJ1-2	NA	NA	TGTGCCAGCAGTTTAGAGTTTACGGGAGGTGGCTACACCTTC	CASSLEFTGGGYTF
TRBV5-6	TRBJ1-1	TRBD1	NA	TGTGCCAGCAGCTTGGGCTGGAGGGGGCCAGGCACTGAAGCTTTCTTT	CASSLGWRGPGTEAFF
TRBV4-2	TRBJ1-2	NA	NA	TGTGCCAGCAGCCCAAAGCACCAGTTGTTGGTAGGTGGCTACACCTTC	CASSPKHQLLVGGYTF
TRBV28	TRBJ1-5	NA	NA	TGTGCCAGCAGCGCCACACAGGGTTATCAGCCCCAGCATTTT	CASSATQGYQPQHF
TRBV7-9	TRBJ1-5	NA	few	TGTGCCAGCAGCTTAACCGCGAATCAGCCCCAGCATTTT	CASSLTANQPQHF
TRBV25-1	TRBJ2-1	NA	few	TGTGCCACCTTCCGGGACCGAGCGTTCTTC	CATFRDRAFF
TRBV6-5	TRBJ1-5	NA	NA	TGTGCCAGCAGCCACTGGGGCAATCAGCCCCAGCATTTT	CASSHWGNQPQHF
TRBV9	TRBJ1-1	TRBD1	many	TGTGCCAGCAGCGAGACAGGGGGGAACACTGAAGCTTTCTTT	CASSETGGNTEAFF